A single sample is the source of the 29 T cell receptor beta chains below, sequenced in a study of blood T cell repertoires in COVID-19. Produced via immunoSEQ multiplex PCR; TCRdb's table is partial and in-frame only. The repertoire holds under 200,000 clones, with about 88% as singletons. The sample was peripheral blood. These receptors all stem from a man younger than 30 with acute or convalescent COVID-19.

This clone was seen just once. The chain combines TRBV5-4 with TRBJ2-5; D is unclear. With 4 bases removed from V and 3 bases from J, the gap between germline ends came to 10 bases. The CDR3 loop spans 13 amino acids. Looked up from germline, CDR1 is SGHNT and CDR2 is YYREEE (reference sequence). The CDR3 spells CASSARWEETQYF. DNA for the CDR3: TGTGCCAGCAGCGCGAGGTGGGAAGAGACCCAGTACTTC.

The genes are TRBV5-6 and TRBJ2-3, with TRBD2 identical over 8 bases. Germline V gives CDR1 SGHDT, CDR2 YYEEEE. The V and J ends lost 4 bases and 0 bases, in that order; junction bases with no gene match: 16. This CDR3 spans 19 amino acids. The CDR3 nucleotides are TGTGCCAGCAGCCCAGCGGGGGCCCACTCGGCTCCTAGCACAGATACGCAGTATTTT. Its translation: CASSPAGAHSAPSTDTQYF.

The chain employs TRBV7-8 and TRBJ2-7, with 11 bases that match TRBD2. With V trimmed by 1 base and J by 4 bases, 9 bases remained unmatched. CDR3 length equals 17 residues. Germline assignment: CDR1 SGHVS and CDR2 FQNEAQ. CDR3 nucleotide sequence: TGTGCCAGCAGCTTAGTGGTAGCGGGGGGGCAAGTGTACGAGCAGTACGTC. It codes for CASSLVVAGGQVYEQYV.

The chain links TRBV30 to TRBJ2-7; a possible D gene is TRBD1 (7 bases). In germline, CDR1 is GTSNPN, CDR2 SVGIG (reference sequence). The CDR3 extends over 15 amino acids. V dropped 3 bases and J dropped 0 bases, with 15 bases sitting between them. The DNA of the CDR3 is TGTGCCTGGAGCGGGGGACAGAGGAGCTCCTACGAGCAGTACTTC. It codes for CAWSGGQRSSYEQYF.

V usage is TRBV18 and J usage is TRBJ2-2; 7 bases line up with TRBD1. The CDR3 length is 16 residues. Germline V gene data show CDR1 as KGHSH and CDR2 as LQKENI. V was pared by 4 bases and J by 6 bases, with 11 bases of the junction left unmatched. The CDR3 reads CASSRRQGGYAGELFF. The DNA of the CDR3 is TGTGCCAGCTCACGGAGACAGGGCGGTTACGCCGGGGAGCTGTTTTTT.

The chain joins TRBV18 to TRBJ2-2; 11 nucleotides match TRBD1. This CDR3 region has 17 residues. J lost 3 bases, V lost 3 bases, and 6 bases had no gene match. Germline CDR1 KGHSH, CDR2 LQKENI. The DNA for the CDR3 is TGTGCCAGCTCACCTGGTTCGGGACAGGGGGACACCGGGGAGCTGTTTTTT. Translating it yields CASSPGSGQGDTGELFF.

The chain joins TRBV6-5 to TRBJ1-5; D unresolved. The CDR3 covers 15 residues. Germline V gene sequence: CDR1 MNHEY, CDR2 SVGAGI. V shed 2 bases and J shed 0 bases, with 8 bases lying between them. The CDR3 DNA reads as TGTGCCAGCAGTTACGGGCCCCCTAGCAATCAGCCCCAGCATTTT. The encoded protein is CASSYGPPSNQPQHF.

A single count supports this clone. This chain links TRBV5-1 with TRBJ2-2, with 7 nucleotides matching TRBD2. This CDR3 has 17 residues. With 3 bases clipped from V and 2 bases from J, the junction kept 10 bases outside the gene matches. Germline CDR1 SGHRS, CDR2 YFSETQ. CDR3 protein: CASSSAGASGNTGELFF. The CDR3 coding sequence is TGCGCCAGCAGCTCGGCCGGGGCTAGCGGAAACACCGGGGAGCTGTTTTTT.

V and J are TRBV3-1 (or the pseudogene TRBV3-2) and TRBJ1-6; 7 bases are a match to TRBD1. V shed 2 bases and J 9 bases; nucleotides not matched to a gene: 25. Germline CDR1 LGHDT, CDR2 YNNKEL (reference sequence). There are 21 residues in the CDR3. In DNA, the CDR3 is TGTGCCAGCAGCCAACTGGGGGACGGAGTTTTGCGACAGGGATCCTCTTCACCCCTCCACTTT. Translating gives CASSQLGDGVLRQGSSSPLHF.

This chain uses TRBV3-1 (or the pseudogene TRBV3-2) with TRBJ1-4; 7 nucleotides align to TRBD1. V lost 0 bases and J lost 5; bases outside the gene matches: 3. This CDR3 has 15 amino acids. In germline, CDR1 is LGHDT, CDR2 YNNKEL (reference sequence). The CDR3 spells CASSQEGRGNEKLFF. CDR3 DNA: TGTGCCAGCAGCCAAGAAGGCAGGGGGAATGAAAAACTGTTTTTT.

V is TRBV3-1 (or the pseudogene TRBV3-2) and J is TRBJ2-2; no reliable D call. CDR3 length: 13 residues. Germline V lookup: CDR1 LGHDT, CDR2 YNNKEL (reference sequence). Trimming took 8 bases from V and 8 from J, leaving 15 bases between them. CDR3 amino acids: CASGNTGSGELFF. The CDR3, as DNA: TGTGCCAGCGGCAATACGGGTAGTGGGGAGCTGTTTTTT.

The gene calls are TRBV5-4 and TRBJ2-6, with 8 nucleotides matching TRBD1. This CDR3 spans 18 amino acids. With 5 bases clipped from V and 0 bases from J, the junction kept 10 bases outside the gene matches. The germline CDR1 and CDR2 sequences are SGHNT and YYREEE (reference sequence). The CDR3 loop is CASRPQGALFSGANVLTF. In DNA, the CDR3 is TGTGCCAGCAGGCCTCAGGGGGCCCTTTTCTCTGGGGCCAACGTCCTGACTTTC.

This clone was seen only once. The rearrangement joins TRBV9 to TRBJ1-1; D is possibly TRBD1 (6 bases). The CDR3 extends over 17 amino acids. The V gene lost 0 bases and the J gene lost 0 bases, with 15 bases spanning the gap. Germline V gene sequence: CDR1 SGDLS, CDR2 YYNGEE. The CDR3 loop reads CASSVAKTGTMNTEAFF. CDR3 sequence (DNA): TGTGCCAGCAGCGTAGCCAAAACGGGGACAATGAACACTGAAGCTTTCTTT.

This clone was seen once. The V call is TRBV27, the J call TRBJ1-3; D gene uncertain. Germline CDR1 and CDR2: MNHEY and SMNVEV (reference sequence). The CDR3 sequence is 14 residues long. V was cut by 6 bases and J by 0 bases, with 9 bases left in between. CDR3 sequence (DNA): TGTGCCAGCAGGAAGTATAGCTCTGGAAACACCATATATTTT. Protein: CASRKYSSGNTIYF.

This clone appeared once. This chain joins TRBV11-3 and TRBJ1-1, with a weak D call TRBD1 (6 bases). V was trimmed by 1 base and J by 11 bases, leaving 11 bases between them. This CDR3 region has 12 residues. Looked up from germline, CDR1 is SGHNT and CDR2 is YENEEA. CDR3 protein: CASSLGGGAAFF. The DNA for the CDR3 is TGTGCCAGCAGCTTAGGAGGGGGTGCGGCTTTCTTT. The entire variable domain, with the rest obtained from reference TRBV11-3 and TRBJ1-1, is as follows: EAGVVQSPRYKIIEKKQPVAFWCNPISGHNTLYWYLQNLGQGPELLIRYENEEAVDDSQLPKDRFSAERLKGVDSTLKIQPAELGDSAVYLCASSLGGGAAFFGQGTRLTVV.

This clone is a singleton in its sample. The chain has TRBV19 and TRBJ2-3, with D possibly TRBD1 on 6 matching bases. Germline assignment: CDR1 LNHDA and CDR2 SQIVND (reference sequence). Trimming cost V 3 bases and J 4 bases, with 14 bases left between them. The CDR3 sequence is 15 residues long. DNA for the CDR3: TGTGCCAGTAGTATTCTGTGGGGGCCCTCAGATACGCAGTATTTT. Encoded protein: CASSILWGPSDTQYF.

CDR3 amino acids: CASSQKQGSDYGYTF. In nucleotides, the CDR3 is TGTGCCAGTAGTCAAAAACAGGGATCGGACTATGGCTACACCTTC. The chain has TRBV19 and TRBJ1-2, with D perhaps TRBD1 (6 bases). From germline, CDR1 is LNHDA and CDR2 SQIVND (reference sequence). The CDR3 consists of 15 residues. Trimming stripped 5 bases from V and 3 bases from J, with 16 bases between.

The rearrangement links TRBV10-3 to TRBJ1-2; D possibly corresponds to TRBD1 (6 bases). Trimming stripped 5 bases from V and 4 bases from J, with 14 bases between. The CDR3 has 14 residues. Germline CDR1 and CDR2: ENHRY and SYGVKD. The CDR3 sequence is CAISQPTGGYGYTF. CDR3 in DNA: TGTGCCATCAGTCAACCGACAGGTGGCTATGGCTACACCTTC.

The J gene is TRBJ1-3, the V gene TRBV7-9; TRBD1 is a possible D gene (6 bases). CDR1 is SEHNR, CDR2 FQNEAQ, per germline (reference sequence). This CDR3 comprises 15 residues. Deletions cut 5 bases from V and 0 bases from J, with 11 bases between. The CDR3 DNA reads as TGTGCCAGCAGCCTACAGGGCTTCTCTGGAAACACCATATATTTT. Its translation: CASSLQGFSGNTIYF.

The V gene is TRBV11-1, the J gene TRBJ2-7; 8 bases fit TRBD1. CDR1 SGHAT and CDR2 FQDESV come from the germline V gene (reference sequence). The CDR3 is 14 amino acids. V shed 5 bases and J 9 bases; nucleotides not matched to a gene: 12. CDR3 region: CASSPQTGDVGQYF. The CDR3 DNA reads as TGTGCCAGCAGCCCGCAGACAGGGGATGTGGGGCAGTACTTC.

This rearrangement joins TRBV7-9 to TRBJ2-2, with TRBD2 matching over 13 bases. Losses at the gene ends were 5 bases for V and 2 bases for J; bases not matched to a gene: 5. There are 17 residues in the CDR3. In germline, CDR1 is SEHNR, CDR2 FQNEAQ (reference sequence). This CDR3 reads CASSLWTSGSNTGELFF. Here the CDR3 DNA reads TGTGCCAGCAGCCTCTGGACTAGCGGGAGTAACACCGGGGAGCTGTTTTTT. The full variable domain, its missing parts supplied by reference TRBV7-9 and TRBJ2-2, is DTGVSQNPRHKITKRGQNVTFRCDPISEHNRLYWYRQTLGQGPEFLTYFQNEAQLEKSRLLSDRFSAERPKGSFSTLEIQRTEQGDSAMYLCASSLWTSGSNTGELFFGEGSRLTVL.

The rearrangement joins TRBV7-3 to TRBJ2-3; 8 nucleotides align to TRBD2. Trimming removed 1 base from V and 6 bases from J; junction bases left unmatched: 3. Per the germline V gene, CDR1 is SGHTA and CDR2 is FQGTGA. The CDR3 has 14 amino acids. CDR3 loop: CASSLRVAGDTQYF. CDR3 nucleotide sequence: TGTGCCAGCAGCTTAAGGGTAGCGGGGGATACGCAGTATTTT.

V gene TRBV24-1 combines with J gene TRBJ2-1; the match to TRBD1 covers 10 bases. V trimming: 2 bases; J trimming: 5 bases; junction bases outside the gene matches: 8. Per germline, CDR1 KGHDR and CDR2 SFDVKD. This CDR3 is 17 amino acids long. CDR3 nucleotides: TGTGCCACCAGTGATTACCGGGACAGGGGAATTGACAATGAGCAGTTCTTC. Its protein product is CATSDYRDRGIDNEQFF.

The chain is built from TRBV27 and TRBJ2-1; 9 bases align to TRBD1. V shed 6 bases and J 7 bases; nucleotides not matched to a gene: 10. This CDR3 spans 15 amino acids. Germline CDR1 and CDR2: MNHEY and SMNVEV (reference sequence). This CDR3 reads CASSPGQGGRNEQFF. The CDR3, as DNA: TGTGCCAGCAGCCCGGGACAGGGTGGGAGGAATGAGCAGTTCTTC.

The rearrangement joins TRBV5-4 to TRBJ2-5; 13 bases match TRBD2. Germline CDR1 reads SGHNT; CDR2 reads YYREEE (reference sequence). This CDR3 has 15 residues. The ends lost 4 bases at V and 4 bases at J; junction bases unmatched: 4. CDR3 protein: CASSDRLAGGETQYF. The CDR3, as DNA: TGTGCCAGCAGCGACCGACTAGCGGGGGGAGAGACCCAGTACTTC.

The V call is TRBV5-1, the J call TRBJ2-7; D unresolved. From germline, CDR1 is SGHRS and CDR2 YFSETQ. There are 16 residues in the CDR3. Trimming cost V 0 bases and J 0 bases, with 13 bases left between them. The CDR3 here is CASSLGSTSSSYEQYF. The CDR3 nucleotides read TGCGCCAGCAGCTTGGGCTCAACATCCTCCTCCTACGAGCAGTACTTC.

The chain carries TRBV12-3 or TRBV12-4 and TRBJ1-1; maybe TRBD1 (5 bases). Trimming left V 7 bases short and J 4 bases short, with 13 bases between. The CDR3 is made up of 13 amino acids. CDR3: CASTPGGSTEAFF. The CDR3, as DNA: TGTGCCAGCACCCCGGGGGGTAGCACTGAAGCTTTCTTT.

The chain couples TRBV4-2 to TRBJ2-3; 8 nucleotides agree with TRBD1. V lost 2 bases, J lost 4 bases, and 14 bases stayed unmatched. Germline V CDR1 and CDR2: LGHNA, YNFKEQ. The CDR3 runs to 18 residues. The CDR3 nucleotides read TGTGCCAGCAGCCAAAGGGGTCCAGGGGGCTTGGGTGCAGATACGCAGTATTTT. As protein: CASSQRGPGGLGADTQYF.

This chain joins TRBV5-5 and TRBJ2-5, with 11 nucleotides matching TRBD1. V was pared by 4 bases and J by 0 bases, with 5 bases of the junction left unmatched. CDR1 and CDR2 from the germline V gene are SGHKS and YYEKEE (reference sequence). The CDR3 has 16 residues. DNA for the CDR3: TGTGCCAGCAGCCCCCGGGACAGGGGGTACCAAGAGACCCAGTACTTC. This sequence encodes CASSPRDRGYQETQYF.